This T cell receptor (beta chain) stems from a study of cytomegalovirus exposure and HLA in healthy donors. Study-level points and caveats: Both high specificity and high sensitivity reportedly marked the classifier's diagnosis of cytomegalovirus status. Sequencing probably produced one cluster of sequence variants that were highly shared.

This clone occurred a few times. Its matching antigen is unknown. V gave up 0 bases and J gave up 0 bases, with 9 bases separating them. The CDR3 contains 15 residues. CDR1 KGHSH and CDR2 LQKENI come from the germline V gene. The primer mix had 60 Vbeta and 13 Jbeta primers. Data came from immunoSEQ multiplex PCR; TCRdb stores just in-frame clones and leaves some out. The data hold 150,000 to 200,000 clones, with approximately 80% observed a single time. The chain has TRBV18 and TRBJ2-7; D might be TRBD1 (5 bases). Material for sequencing was PBMCs. This clonotype originated in a woman aged 45-60 years in good health and CMV-seropositive. The CDR3 is CASSPPQASSYEQYF. The CDR3 DNA is TGTGCCAGCTCACCACCACAGGCCAGCTCCTACGAGCAGTACTTC.